This TCR beta chain was recovered during a study of blood T cell repertoires in COVID-19. About the research overall: Material from acute and convalescent COVID-19 was sourced from the United States, Italy and Spain.

This clone was counted a few times. As handled by the study authors: By means of reference gene primer amplification, nucleated cell counts were estimated. Measured with immunoSEQ multiplex PCR; TCRdb has only the in-frame clones, and not every one. From that table come the V and J calls and clone size; the DNA was used to work out D and trimming. Here the sample spans approximately 320,000 clones, about 90% being singletons. The V gene end was trimmed by 4 bases and the J gene end by 7 bases; junction bases not matched to a gene: 12. The CDR3 has 16 residues. Germline V gene sequence: CDR1 ENHRY, CDR2 SYGVKD.

The sequenced sample was peripheral blood. The chain uses TRBV10-3 and TRBJ1-5, with 8 bases fitting TRBD1. This sequence was found in a woman aged 25 to 39 with COVID-19, enrolled during active disease. CDR3: CAISGGGRGLPQPQHF. Written as DNA, the CDR3 is TGTGCCATCAGTGGGGGGGGCAGGGGGCTCCCACAGCCCCAGCATTTT.